The next 18 T cell receptor beta chains were all read from a single sample in a study of identical twins. One entry per CDR3 protein, called by TCRdb with MiXCR from the 5' RACE reads. The table lists 270,000 or so distinct CDR3 sequences, around 8.3% of them singletons. This sample was shared with a second study, whose subject was yellow fever vaccine responses in identical twins.

The material sequenced was CD8+ T cells sorted from blood. These receptors all come from a woman aged 18-29 years in good health.

This chain links TRBV10-2 with TRBJ2-7; D gene unclear. Trimming left V 4 bases short and J 5 bases short, with 9 bases between. Per the germline V gene, CDR1 is WSHSY and CDR2 is SAAADI. There are 12 residues in the CDR3. The CDR3 DNA sequence: TGCGCCAGCAGTGCCCCCGACCACGAGCAGTACTTC. Translating it yields CASSAPDHEQYF.

This clonotype turned up a few times. The CDR3 region is CASGPGGPYNEQFF. As DNA, the CDR3 is TGTGCCAGCGGCCCCGGGGGGCCCTACAATGAGCAGTTCTTC. The chain links TRBV5-6 to TRBJ2-1; possibly TRBD2 for D (7 bases). CDR3 length: 14 amino acids. The V end was cut by 7 bases, the J end by 2 bases, with 13 bases between. The germline CDR1 and CDR2 sequences are SGHDT and YYEEEE.

The chain carries TRBV2 and TRBJ2-7; D may be TRBD1 or TRBD2 (6 bases each). This CDR3 is 13 amino acids long. V gave up 0 bases and J gave up 6 bases, with 9 bases separating them. The germline V gene has CDR1 SNHLY and CDR2 FYNNEI. The CDR3 protein is CASSEAGGGEQYF. The CDR3 coding sequence is TGTGCCAGCAGTGAAGCAGGGGGAGGCGAGCAGTACTTC.

This clonotype occurred a few times. V is TRBV10-2 and J is TRBJ2-1, with 11 bases identical to TRBD2. There are 11 residues in the CDR3. Per the germline V gene, CDR1 is WSHSY and CDR2 is SAAADI. CDR3 bases: TGCGCTAGCGGGAGGGGCAATGAGCAGTTCTTC. Translating it yields CASGRGNEQFF.

The chain couples TRBV24-1 to TRBJ2-1; D is unclear. CDR3 length: 13 residues. V was shortened by 1 base and J by 10 bases, with 10 bases between the two germline ends. Germline values: CDR1 KGHDR, CDR2 SFDVKD. The CDR3 DNA sequence: TGTGCCACCAGTGATTTAAGGGCTTTCGAGCAGTTCTTC. Residues: CATSDLRAFEQFF.

This clonotype was found a few times. V usage is TRBV5-6 and J usage is TRBJ2-7; 8 bases are shared with TRBD1. This CDR3 spans 14 amino acids. CDR1 and CDR2 (germline): SGHDT, YYEEEE. V was pared by 4 bases and J by 5 bases, with 8 bases of the junction left unmatched. Here the CDR3 DNA reads TGTGCCAGCAGCCTAGTGGACAGGGATGACGAGCAGTACTTC. Its translation: CASSLVDRDDEQYF.

The chain uses TRBV4-3 and TRBJ2-3, with TRBD2 matching 9 bases. After removal of 3 bases from V and 4 bases from J, the junction contained 11 bases not matched to a gene. The CDR3 is made up of 17 amino acids. Germline-derived CDR1 and CDR2 are LGHNA and YSLEER. CDR3 DNA sequence: TGCGCCAGCAGCCAGGATCTTGTTCTAGCGGGGTCAGATACGCAGTATTTT. Translating it yields CASSQDLVLAGSDTQYF.

There are many counts of this clonotype. The CDR3 here is CSGDDRDTGELFF. Here the CDR3 DNA reads TGCAGCGGGGACGACAGGGACACCGGGGAGCTGTTTTTT. The J gene is TRBJ2-2, the V gene TRBV29-1; 7 nucleotides align to TRBD1. V was clipped by 7 bases and J by 3 bases; unmatched bases: 5. This CDR3 has 13 residues. Germline V gene lookup returns CDR1 SQVTM and CDR2 ANQGSEA.

Note on this clonotype: Because the CDR3 is missing its conserved closing phenylalanine or tryptophan, this is likely a read error. No DNA is shown, since the ends of the CDR3 on it are uncertain; the CDR3 is the one TCRdb lists. CDR3 protein: CASSSQPGLA. The chain couples TRBV5-1 to TRBJ2-2; the table's TRBD2 call for D was not verified on the DNA. The CDR3 is 10 amino acids long, termini counted. The germline V gene encodes CDR1 SGHRS and CDR2 YFSETQ.

This clonotype was seen a few times. The rearrangement joins TRBV6-5 to TRBJ2-1; tentatively, D is TRBD2 (5 bases). Germline V gene sequence: CDR1 MNHEY, CDR2 SVGAGI. The CDR3 is 17 amino acids. V lost 0 bases, J lost 2 bases, and 14 bases lay in between. The CDR3 sequence: CASSYSSIGDTYNEQFF. The DNA of the CDR3 is TGTGCCAGCAGTTACTCGAGTATCGGGGATACCTACAATGAGCAGTTCTTC.

The chain joins TRBV4-3 to TRBJ2-2; 7 nucleotides match TRBD2. CDR1 is LGHNA and CDR2 is YSLEER in the germline V gene. The V gene end was trimmed by 0 bases and the J gene end by 0 bases; junction bases not matched to a gene: 4. The CDR3 is 17 amino acids. The CDR3 coding sequence is TGCGCCAGCAGCCAAGATGGTCTAGCGGCGAACACCGGGGAGCTGTTTTTT. This gives the protein CASSQDGLAANTGELFF.

This clonotype was found many times. The chain couples TRBV11-2 to TRBJ2-7; TRBD1 or TRBD2 may be the D gene (6 bases each). In germline, CDR1 is SGHAT, CDR2 FQNNGV. The CDR3 consists of 14 residues. Trimming took off 3 bases at V and 4 bases at J, with 13 bases between the two ends. The CDR3, as DNA: TGTGCCAGCAGCTTCGGTAGGGGGGAATACGAGCAGTACTTC. It is translated as CASSFGRGEYEQYF.

The V call is TRBV12-3 or TRBV12-4, the J call TRBJ2-5; D ambiguous. The CDR3 spans 13 residues. V was trimmed by 1 base and J by 7 bases, leaving 10 bases between them. The CDR3 region has the DNA TGTGCCAGCAGTTTAGGGACGGTAGGGACCCAGTACTTC. Amino acid sequence: CASSLGTVGTQYF.

There are a few counts of this clonotype. This chain links TRBV5-6 with TRBJ2-7; D is uncertain. Per germline, CDR1 SGHDT and CDR2 YYEEEE. Trimming cost V 2 bases and J 6 bases, with 9 bases left between them. This CDR3 has 12 amino acids. CDR3: CASSLWPGEQYF. The CDR3 bases are TGTGCCAGCAGCTTATGGCCGGGCGAGCAGTACTTC.

The J gene is TRBJ2-2, the V gene TRBV12-3 or TRBV12-4; TRBD2 aligns across 14 bases. The CDR3 contains 16 residues. V gave up 7 bases and J gave up 6 bases; unmatched junction bases: 7. As DNA, the CDR3 is TGTGCCAGCACCCAGGGACTAGCGGGAGTGGCCGGGGAGCTGTTTTTT. Amino acid sequence: CASTQGLAGVAGELFF.

In this sample, this clonotype turned up many times. The chain links TRBV12-3 or TRBV12-4 to TRBJ2-7, with D unresolved. V was shortened by 8 bases and J by 4 bases, with 9 bases between the two germline ends. CDR3 size: 11 residues. The CDR3 region has the DNA TGTGCCAGCGGAACTGATTACGAGCAGTACTTC. It encodes CASGTDYEQYF.

This clonotype has a count of ten or more. The chain recombines TRBV10-3 with TRBJ2-3; TRBD2 is a possible D gene (5 bases). Trimming removed 10 bases at V and 0 bases at J, with 14 bases between. This CDR3 spans 14 amino acids. Germline lookup yields CDR1 ENHRY and CDR2 SYGVKD. Here the CDR3 reads CATQDSTSTDTQYF. The DNA of the CDR3 is TGTGCCACGCAGGACTCTACTAGCACAGATACGCAGTATTTT.

This chain joins TRBV5-6 and TRBJ1-5, with 8 bases matching TRBD1. CDR3 length equals 15 residues. Germline CDR1 and CDR2: SGHDT and YYEEEE. Trimming removed 4 bases from V and 3 bases from J; junction bases left unmatched: 6. CDR3 protein: CASSPGQGYNQPQHF. The CDR3, as DNA: TGTGCCAGCAGCCCCGGACAGGGTTACAATCAGCCCCAGCATTTT.